These T cell receptor beta chains were read from a single sample in a study of identical twins. TCRdb fed the 5' RACE reads into MiXCR, producing one record per CDR3 protein. In the table there are hundreds of thousands of distinct CDR3 sequences, roughly 7.5% of which are singletons. The data were also submitted as part of a second study, on yellow fever vaccine responses in identical twins.

The source material was memory (CD45RO+) T cells sorted from blood. These TCRs come from a woman younger than 35 in good health. Each CDR3 is given with its conserved first and last residue. Fields, in order: D gene, clone size, V gene, J gene, CDR3 protein, CDR3 DNA. A D gene is named only where the DNA matches it firmly. The size field is filled for only some rows; it gives once, few, many or a size class.

-	-	TRBV7-2	TRBJ2-7	CASSSLTSGSTSYEQYF	TGTGCCAGCAGCTCACTTACTTCCGGGTCTACCTCCTACGAGCAGTACTTC
-	few	TRBV20-1	TRBJ2-3	CSATGGALTDTQYF	TGCAGTGCTACAGGGGGGGCACTCACAGATACGCAGTATTTT
TRBD1	many	TRBV12-3/TRBV12-4	TRBJ1-5	CASRDRENQPQHF	TGTGCCAGCAGGGACAGGGAAAATCAGCCCCAGCATTTT
TRBD2	-	TRBV10-3	TRBJ2-1	CAISEDLGGGYNEQFF	TGTGCCATCAGTGAGGATCTTGGGGGGGGGTACAATGAGCAGTTCTTC
-	-	TRBV5-8	TRBJ1-1	CASSPRVTEAFF	TGTGCCAGCAGCCCCAGGGTTACTGAAGCTTTCTTT
TRBD2	few	TRBV5-1	TRBJ2-1	CASSPAAVGGVNEQFF	TGCGCCAGCAGCCCGGCGGCGGTTGGGGGGGTTAATGAGCAGTTCTTC
TRBD2	-	TRBV3-1	TRBJ2-5	CASSQTRGLVATQYF	TGTGCCAGCAGCCAGACCCGAGGACTAGTCGCGACCCAGTACTTC
-	-	TRBV9	TRBJ1-1	CASSSGFSSSTEAFF	TGTGCCAGCAGCTCAGGTTTTTCATCGAGTACTGAAGCTTTCTTT
-	many	TRBV20-1	TRBJ1-5	CSATSTGGAQPQHF	TGCAGTGCTACGTCGACAGGAGGGGCTCAGCCCCAGCATTTT
-	few	TRBV10-3	TRBJ2-2	CASKENTGELFF	TGTGCCAGTAAAGAGAACACCGGGGAGCTGTTTTTT
TRBD1	many	TRBV18	TRBJ1-1	CASSPRQGGVFF	TGTGCCAGCTCACCACGACAGGGGGGAGTCTTCTTT
-	many	TRBV7-2	TRBJ2-1	CASSLNPLDEQFF	TGTGCCAGCAGCTTAAACCCTCTGGATGAGCAGTTCTTC
-	many	TRBV28	TRBJ1-2	CASSIKGRIYGYTF	TGTGCCAGCAGTATAAAGGGACGGATCTATGGCTACACCTTC
TRBD1	-	TRBV5-6	TRBJ1-6	CASRVGQHNSPLHF	TGTGCCAGCAGAGTGGGACAGCATAATTCACCCCTCCACTTT
-	few	TRBV18	TRBJ2-2	CASARLDGELFF	TGTGCCAGCGCCCGGCTCGACGGGGAGCTGTTTTTT
-	-	TRBV2	TRBJ2-6	CASSDRQSGANVLTF	TGTGCCAGCAGTGATCGACAGTCTGGGGCCAACGTCCTGACTTTC
-	few	TRBV6-5	TRBJ2-7	CASSYSRTPAGGQYF	TGTGCCAGCAGTTACTCGAGGACACCGGCCGGCGGGCAGTACTTC
TRBD2	few	TRBV20-1	TRBJ2-3	CSAGTSGVADTQYF	TGCAGTGCTGGGACTAGCGGGGTCGCAGATACGCAGTATTTT
-	-	TRBV18	TRBJ1-1	CASSPMGPGTYTEAFF	TGTGCCAGCTCACCGATGGGCCCGGGTACCTACACTGAAGCTTTCTTT
TRBD2	medium-sized	TRBV10-3	TRBJ2-7	CAISEVGRLWEGDNSYEQYF	TGTGCCATCAGTGAGGTCGGGCGCCTGTGGGAGGGAGATAACTCCTACGAGCAGTACTTC
-	once	TRBV30	TRBJ1-2	CAWNFRGTYGYTF	TGTGCCTGGAATTTCAGGGGAACCTATGGCTACACCTTC
TRBD2	many	TRBV6-1	TRBJ2-1	CASGTGTSFGGEQFF	TGTGCCAGCGGAACAGGGACTAGCTTTGGGGGTGAGCAGTTCTTC
-	few	TRBV5-1	TRBJ2-7	CASSYGDPSYEQYF	TGCGCCAGCAGCTATGGGGACCCCTCCTACGAGCAGTACTTC
-	-	TRBV30	TRBJ2-7	CAWSEARLVEYF	TGTGCCTGGAGTGAAGCCCGCCTCGTCGAGTACTTC
TRBD2	few	TRBV5-6	TRBJ2-7	CASTGTSGYEQYF	TGTGCCAGCACCGGGACTAGCGGCTACGAGCAGTACTTC
-	many	TRBV15	TRBJ2-1	CATSREKIFGNNEQFF	TGTGCCACCAGCAGAGAAAAGATATTCGGAAACAATGAGCAGTTCTTC
-	-	TRBV7-9	TRBJ2-6	CAKPDGSGANVLTF	TGTGCCAAGCCAGACGGCTCTGGGGCCAACGTCCTGACTTTC
-	many	TRBV29-1	TRBJ2-7	CSVYTGLGGVYEQYF	TGCAGCGTTTACACAGGGCTGGGGGGGGTCTACGAGCAGTACTTC
-	many	TRBV11-2	TRBJ2-1	CASSLGTGTYNEQFF	TGTGCCAGCAGCTTAGGGACGGGGACCTACAATGAGCAGTTCTTC
-	-	TRBV5-1	TRBJ2-5	CASSLEDRQETQYF	TGCGCCAGCAGCTTGGAGGACCGACAAGAGACCCAGTACTTC
-	many	TRBV12-3/TRBV12-4	TRBJ2-7	CASSFRDGVYEQYF	TGTGCCAGCAGTTTTAGGGACGGGGTTTACGAGCAGTACTTC
TRBD2	many	TRBV4-1	TRBJ2-7	CASSLRTSDYEQYF	TGCGCCAGCAGCCTAAGGACTAGCGACTACGAGCAGTACTTC
TRBD2	many	TRBV11-2	TRBJ2-2	CASSFLAGVGANTGELFF	TGTGCCAGCAGCTTCCTAGCGGGGGTTGGGGCGAACACCGGGGAGCTGTTTTTT
-	few	TRBV6-4	TRBJ2-1	CASSDRDNNEQFF	TGTGCCAGCAGTGACCGGGACAACAATGAGCAGTTCTTC